The clone carrying this T cell receptor (beta chain) was counted only a few times. What it recognizes is unknown. This specimen belongs to a study of beta chain features in type 1 diabetes. Study-wide results and caveats: Researchers could not determine here whether HLA type influences TCRB rearrangement. Type 1 diabetes patients had moderately but significantly shorter TCRB CDR3s in all four CD4+ subsets.

The germline V gene encodes CDR1 ENHRY and CDR2 SYGVKD. V shed 6 bases and J shed 1 base, with 9 bases lying between them. CDR3 length equals 13 residues. The whole isolated RNA underwent reverse transcription, so sequencing captured expressed TCRB transcripts. Assay: immunoSEQ multiplex PCR; the TCRdb copy retains only in-frame clones and omits some. Here the sample spans some 350,000 clones, roughly 14% being singletons. This TCR came from a woman aged 18-29 years with type 1 diabetes. The V and J genes are TRBV10-3 and TRBJ1-1, with D perhaps TRBD1 (6 bases). The material sequenced was naive CD4+ T cells from blood. The CDR3 spells CAISSQGNTEAFF. The CDR3 nucleotides read TGTGCCATCAGCTCACAGGGGAACACTGAAGCTTTCTTT.